A selection of T cell receptor beta chains follows, all from one sample in a study of blood T cell repertoires in COVID-19. Produced via immunoSEQ multiplex PCR; TCRdb's table is partial and in-frame only. This sample has around 140,000 clones, with approximately 79% found just once. The sequenced sample consisted of PBMCs or T cells enriched from blood (not recorded which). The receptor source for this set is a woman between 50 and 59 years old who had recovered from COVID-19. The CDR3 runs from the conserved cysteine through the conserved F or W. D genes are given only for firm matches. Size tells how often a clone was seen (once, few, many) or the class of an expanded clone, and some rows leave it out.

abundance	v_gene	j_gene	d_gene	CDR3nt	CDR3aa
.	TRBV5-8	TRBJ2-1	.	TGTGCCAGCAGCTTAGCGCGGGGACTCGGCTCCTACAATGAGCAGTTCTTC	CASSLARGLGSYNEQFF
.	TRBV5-1	TRBJ2-7	.	TGCGCCAGCAGCTGGGATGTGGTAGGGGGATACGAGCAGTACTTC	CASSWDVVGGYEQYF
.	TRBV19	TRBJ1-4	.	TGTGCCAGTAGTCAAAACAGCAAAGCAACTAATGAAAAACTGTTTTTT	CASSQNSKATNEKLFF
.	TRBV7-9	TRBJ2-7	.	TGTGCCAGCAGCTCCAGACAAATCTACGAGCAGTACTTC	CASSSRQIYEQYF
.	TRBV28	TRBJ2-7	TRBD1	TGTGCCAGCAGCCTGACAGGGGGCTCCTACGAGCAGTACTTC	CASSLTGGSYEQYF
.	TRBV4-1	TRBJ1-5	.	TGCGCCAGCAGCCAAGTTGACATGGGTTGGGTAAGCAATCAGCCCCAGCATTTT	CASSQVDMGWVSNQPQHF
.	TRBV10-2	TRBJ2-3	.	TGCGCCAGCAGCATTCACACAGATACGCAGTATTTT	CASSIHTDTQYF
once	TRBV3-1/TRBV3-2	TRBJ2-3	.	TGTGCCAGCAGCCAAGAATATGGGAGAGGTACGCAGTATTTT	CASSQEYGRGTQYF
.	TRBV27	TRBJ2-7	TRBD2	TGTGCCAGCAGTCTGGGACTAGCGAGGCGCGAGCAGTACTTC	CASSLGLARREQYF
many	TRBV5-4	TRBJ2-1	TRBD1	TGTGCCAGCAGCCAGACAGGGTCCGGTGAGCAGTTCTTC	CASSQTGSGEQFF
.	TRBV11-3	TRBJ1-1	TRBD1	TGTGCCAGCAACCCGACAGGGGCTTTCTTATCTGAAGCTTTCTTT	CASNPTGAFLSEAFF
.	TRBV3-1/TRBV3-2	TRBJ1-2	TRBD1	TGTGCCAGCAGCCGACCGCGACAGGGAAATGGCTACACCTTC	CASSRPRQGNGYTF
.	TRBV11-2	TRBJ1-2	.	TGTGCCAGCAGCTTAGTAAGGGGTAGGGATCCGCGGAGAGGCTACACCTTC	CASSLVRGRDPRRGYTF
few	TRBV12-5	TRBJ1-6	TRBD1	TGTGCTAGTGGTTTGGTCACAGCAGGGGGCGGTTCACCCCTCCACTTT	CASGLVTAGGGSPLHF